This T cell receptor beta chain originates from a study of Ad26.COV2.S vaccination and SARS-CoV-2 variants. At the level of the study: The vaccine Ad26.COV2.S was put into the muscle once, or twice with 56 days between.

General study points: Once vaccination had occurred, spike-specific CD8+ and CD4+ T cell responses reportedly showed substantial breadth.

Treatment noted: about 20 received Ad26.COV2.S at low or high dose, single or two shots; about 5 received placebo; per-sample allocation not given. The samples date from day 63 after the first vaccine or placebo injection. An adult aged 18-55 years in Boston served as the donor. An Ad26 vector expressing Wuhan-strain SARS-CoV-2 spike constituted the vaccine. TCRdb's copy holds only in-frame clones and misses some; the assay was immunoSEQ multiplex PCR. Of around 450,000 clones in the sample, roughly nine tenths were seen once. CDR1 SGHRS and CDR2 YFSETQ come from the germline V gene. The length of the CDR3 is 14 residues. V lost 5 bases and J 3 bases, leaving 14 bases between the germline ends. To note about this clone: The antigen is undetermined.

Sequenced material: peripheral blood, taken in a trial of Ad26.COV2.S vaccine versus placebo. The clonotype comes from a person aged 18 to 65 who received the Ad26.COV2.S COVID-19 vaccine or a placebo. This chain connects TRBV5-1 to TRBJ2-5; possible D gene TRBD1, 6 bases. DNA of the CDR3: TGCGCCAGCAGGGGGCAGGCAGGGGAAGAGACCCAGTACTTC. The encoded protein is CASRGQAGEETQYF.